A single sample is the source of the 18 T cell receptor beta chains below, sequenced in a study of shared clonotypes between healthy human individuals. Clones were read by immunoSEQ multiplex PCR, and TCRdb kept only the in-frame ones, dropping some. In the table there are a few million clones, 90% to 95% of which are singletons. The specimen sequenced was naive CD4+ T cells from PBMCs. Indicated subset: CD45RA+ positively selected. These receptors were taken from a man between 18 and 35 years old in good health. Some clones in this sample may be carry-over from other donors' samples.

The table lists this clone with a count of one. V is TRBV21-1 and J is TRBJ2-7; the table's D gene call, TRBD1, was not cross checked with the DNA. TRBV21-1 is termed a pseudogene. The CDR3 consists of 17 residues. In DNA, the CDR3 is TGTGCCAGCAGCGATACTGAGGCAGGGCAAAGCTCCTACGAGCAGTACTTC. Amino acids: CASSDTEAGQSSYEQYF.

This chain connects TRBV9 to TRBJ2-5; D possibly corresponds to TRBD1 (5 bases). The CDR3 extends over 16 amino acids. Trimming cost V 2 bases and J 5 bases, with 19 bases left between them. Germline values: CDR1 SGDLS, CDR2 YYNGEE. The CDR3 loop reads CASSVMGLSSGETQYF. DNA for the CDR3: TGTGCCAGCAGCGTGATGGGGCTCTCCTCCGGGGAGACCCAGTACTTC.

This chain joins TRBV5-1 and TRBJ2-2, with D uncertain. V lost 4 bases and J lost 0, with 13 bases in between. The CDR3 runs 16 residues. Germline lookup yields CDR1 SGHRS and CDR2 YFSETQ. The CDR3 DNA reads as TGCGCCAGCAGCCAGATGACACCCGCGAACACCGGGGAGCTGTTTTTT. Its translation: CASSQMTPANTGELFF.

CDR3 in DNA: TGTGCCAGTAGTATAGATCTCCTAGCGGGAGTTTATCCCCAAGAGACCCAGTACTTC. This sequence encodes CASSIDLLAGVYPQETQYF. The chain links TRBV19 to TRBJ2-5, with TRBD2 matching 10 bases. The germline V gene has CDR1 LNHDA and CDR2 SQIVND (reference sequence). This CDR3 spans 19 amino acids. V lost 0 bases to trimming and J lost 1 base; unmatched junction nucleotides: 11.

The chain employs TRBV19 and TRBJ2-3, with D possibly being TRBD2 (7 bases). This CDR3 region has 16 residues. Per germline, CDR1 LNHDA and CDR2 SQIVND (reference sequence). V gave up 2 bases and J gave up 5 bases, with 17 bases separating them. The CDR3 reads CASSIMGGASGDTQYF. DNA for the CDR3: TGTGCCAGTAGTATAATGGGGGGGGCTAGCGGAGATACGCAGTATTTT.

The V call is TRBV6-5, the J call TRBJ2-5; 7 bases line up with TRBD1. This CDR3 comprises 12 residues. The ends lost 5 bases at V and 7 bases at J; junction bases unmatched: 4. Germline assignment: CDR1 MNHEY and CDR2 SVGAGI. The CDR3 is CASSPGQRTQYF. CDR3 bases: TGTGCCAGCAGTCCGGGACAGCGGACCCAGTACTTC.

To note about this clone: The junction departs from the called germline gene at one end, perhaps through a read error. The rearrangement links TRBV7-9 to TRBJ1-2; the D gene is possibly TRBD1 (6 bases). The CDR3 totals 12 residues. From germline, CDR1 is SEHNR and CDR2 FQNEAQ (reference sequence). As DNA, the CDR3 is TGTGCCAGCAGCTTTAGCGGGGGGGCAACGGGCTTC. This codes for CASSFSGGATGF.

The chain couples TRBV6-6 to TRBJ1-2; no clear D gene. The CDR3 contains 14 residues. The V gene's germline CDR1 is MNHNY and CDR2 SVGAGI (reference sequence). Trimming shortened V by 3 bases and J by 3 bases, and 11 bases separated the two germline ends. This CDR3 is CASSYRWGDYGYTF. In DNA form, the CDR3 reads TGTGCCAGCAGTTATCGCTGGGGAGACTATGGCTACACCTTC.

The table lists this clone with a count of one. The CDR3 coding sequence is TGCGCCAGCAGCTTGTCCAGAAACACCGGGGAGCTGTTTTTT. Protein product: CASSLSRNTGELFF. The chain employs TRBV5-1 and TRBJ2-2; no firm D call. This CDR3 region has 14 residues. Per germline, CDR1 SGHRS and CDR2 YFSETQ. V shed 1 base and J shed 2 bases, with 6 bases lying between them.

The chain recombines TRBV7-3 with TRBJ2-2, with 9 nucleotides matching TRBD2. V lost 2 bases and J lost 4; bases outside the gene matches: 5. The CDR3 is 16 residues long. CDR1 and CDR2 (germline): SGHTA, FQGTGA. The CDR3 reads CASSLLGTSSTGELFF. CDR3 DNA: TGTGCCAGCAGCTTACTCGGGACTAGCAGCACCGGGGAGCTGTTTTTT.

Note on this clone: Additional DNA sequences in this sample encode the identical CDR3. CDR3 sequence reads: CASSPGTGLSGANVLTF. In DNA, the CDR3 is TGTGCCAGCTCACCCGGGACAGGCCTCTCTGGGGCCAACGTCCTGACTTTC. The chain has TRBV18 and TRBJ2-6, with TRBD1 identical over 8 bases. The CDR3 has 17 residues. CDR1 KGHSH and CDR2 LQKENI come from the germline V gene. V lost 3 bases and J lost 0; bases outside the gene matches: 4.

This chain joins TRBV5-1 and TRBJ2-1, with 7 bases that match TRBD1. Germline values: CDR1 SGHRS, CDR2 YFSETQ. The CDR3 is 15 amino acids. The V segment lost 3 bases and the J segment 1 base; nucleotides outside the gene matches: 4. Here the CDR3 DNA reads TGCGCCAGCAGCTCCGGGACAGTTTCCTACAATGAGCAGTTCTTC. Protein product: CASSSGTVSYNEQFF.

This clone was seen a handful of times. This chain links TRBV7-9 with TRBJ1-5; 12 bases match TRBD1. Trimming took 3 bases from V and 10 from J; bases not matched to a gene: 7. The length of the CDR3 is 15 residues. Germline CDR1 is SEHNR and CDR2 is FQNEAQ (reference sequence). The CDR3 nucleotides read TGTGCCAGCAGCTTCGGGGACAGGGGGCGGGAACCCCAGCATTTT. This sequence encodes CASSFGDRGREPQHF.

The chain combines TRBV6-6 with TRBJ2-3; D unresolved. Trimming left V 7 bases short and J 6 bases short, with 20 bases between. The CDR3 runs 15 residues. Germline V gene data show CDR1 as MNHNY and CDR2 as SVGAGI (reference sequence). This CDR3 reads CASTLRRTHVDTQYF. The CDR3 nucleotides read TGTGCCAGCACCTTACGCCGGACCCACGTCGATACGCAGTATTTT.

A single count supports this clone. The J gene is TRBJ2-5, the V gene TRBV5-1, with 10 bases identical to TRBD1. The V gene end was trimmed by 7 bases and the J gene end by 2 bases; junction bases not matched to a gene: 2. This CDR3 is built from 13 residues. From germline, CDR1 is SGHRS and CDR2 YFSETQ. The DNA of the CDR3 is TGCGCCAGCGCGGGACAGGGGCAAGAGACCCAGTACTTC. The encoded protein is CASAGQGQETQYF.

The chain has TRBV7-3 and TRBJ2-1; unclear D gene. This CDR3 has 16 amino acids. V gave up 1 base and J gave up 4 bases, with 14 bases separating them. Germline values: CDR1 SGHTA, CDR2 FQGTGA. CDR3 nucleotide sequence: TGTGCCAGCAGCTTAAGCCCAGCTCTAAGTTACAATGAGCAGTTCTTC. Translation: CASSLSPALSYNEQFF.

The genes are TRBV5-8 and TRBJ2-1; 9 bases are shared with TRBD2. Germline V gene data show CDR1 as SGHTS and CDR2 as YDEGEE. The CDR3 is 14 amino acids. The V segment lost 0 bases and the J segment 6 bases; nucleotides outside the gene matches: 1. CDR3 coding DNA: TGTGCCAGCAGCTTGGGACTAGCGGCCAATGAGCAGTTCTTC. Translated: CASSLGLAANEQFF.

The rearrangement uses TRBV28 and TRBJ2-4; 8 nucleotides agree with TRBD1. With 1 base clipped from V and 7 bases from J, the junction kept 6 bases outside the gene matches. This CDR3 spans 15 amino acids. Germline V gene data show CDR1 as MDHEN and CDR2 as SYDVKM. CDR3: CASSLFGQGENIQYF. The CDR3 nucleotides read TGTGCCAGCAGTTTATTCGGACAGGGAGAGAACATTCAGTACTTC. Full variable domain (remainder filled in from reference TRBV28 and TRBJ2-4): DVKVTQSSRYLVKRTGEKVFLECVQDMDHENMFWYRQDPGLGLRLIYFSYDVKMKEKGDIPEGYSVSREKKERFSLILESASTNQTSMYLCASSLFGQGENIQYFGAGTRLSVL.